The clone carrying this T cell receptor (beta chain) showed up just a few times. The antigen is not known. From RNA transcripts, TCR beta CDR3 regions were amplified. TCR CDR3 underwent first-round RT-PCR with the HTBI primer set. One entry per CDR3 protein, called by TCRdb with MiXCR from the multiplex PCR reads. Of a few hundred thousand distinct CDR3 sequences in the sample, roughly 18% were seen once. The V gene's germline CDR1 is SGHTA and CDR2 FQGNSA. The V and J ends lost 5 bases and 5 bases respectively, with 12 bases between them. This CDR3 comprises 13 residues. These data belong to a study of T cells in Graves' hyperthyroidism and ophthalmopathy. Overall study findings and caveats: Classification by a 13 V-J model distinguished ophthalmopathy from stable hyperthyroidism.

This receptor was obtained from a young man with Graves' ophthalmopathy. The sequenced sample was blood. This rearrangement joins TRBV7-2 to TRBJ2-5; tentative D call: TRBD1 (6 bases). CDR3 loop: CASSPQGLETQYF. Written as DNA, the CDR3 is TGTGCCAGCAGCCCTCAGGGGTTGGAGACCCAGTACTTC.